These 32 T cell receptor beta chains share one sample of origin, sequenced in a study of cytomegalovirus exposure and HLA in healthy donors. Sequenced by immunoSEQ multiplex PCR; TCRdb stores in-frame clones only, minus some. The sample yields tens of thousands of clones, about 93% seen once. What was sequenced was PBMCs. The receptors stem from a man aged 18-30 years in good health and CMV-seronegative.

CDR3 bases: TGTGCCAGCAGTTTCTACAGGGGTTCTAACACCGGGGAGCTGTTTTTT. It encodes CASSFYRGSNTGELFF. The chain joins TRBV6-5 to TRBJ2-2, with TRBD1 matching 7 bases. Germline V gene sequence: CDR1 MNHEY, CDR2 SVGAGI. The V gene end was trimmed by 4 bases and the J gene end by 2 bases; junction bases not matched to a gene: 7. CDR3 length: 16 amino acids.

V and J are TRBV19 and TRBJ2-2, with 8 positions matching TRBD2. J gave up 3 bases and V 11 bases, and 2 bases lay outside the gene matches. CDR1 and CDR2 (germline): LNHDA, SQIVND (reference sequence). The CDR3 totals 12 residues. CDR3 nucleotide sequence: TGTGCCCTGACTAGCGACACCGGGGAGCTGTTTTTT. This gives the protein CALTSDTGELFF.

This clone was seen only once. The chain has TRBV7-2 and TRBJ2-7, with TRBD2 matching 8 bases. The trim removed 5 bases at V and 6 bases at J, leaving 15 bases unmatched. The CDR3 length is 16 residues. Germline-derived CDR1 and CDR2 are SGHTA and FQGNSA. The CDR3 nucleotides read TGTGCCAGCAGCCCTGACGGGGGTGGCGGGAGGCGCGAGCAGTACTTC. It encodes CASSPDGGGGRREQYF.

The chain carries TRBV19 and TRBJ1-3; D unclear. This CDR3 comprises 12 residues. CDR1 and CDR2 (germline): LNHDA, SQIVND (reference sequence). The V and J ends lost 5 bases and 3 bases respectively, with 5 bases between them. The CDR3 sequence: CASSPYGNTIYF. The CDR3 DNA reads as TGTGCCAGTAGTCCCTATGGAAACACCATATATTTT.

The rearrangement joins TRBV19 to TRBJ2-1; tentative D call: TRBD1 (6 bases). The CDR3 loop spans 16 amino acids. CDR1 is LNHDA and CDR2 is SQIVND in the germline V gene (reference sequence). The V end was cut by 4 bases, the J end by 8 bases, with 21 bases between. DNA of the CDR3: TGTGCCAGTAGTAGGTGGGCAGGACAGATGGGCGATGAGCAGTTCTTC. It encodes CASSRWAGQMGDEQFF.

The chain recombines TRBV5-8 with TRBJ2-1; 9 nucleotides match TRBD2. The CDR3 is 15 residues long. Germline-derived CDR1 and CDR2 are SGHTS and YDEGEE. After removal of 4 bases from V and 7 bases from J, the junction contained 9 bases not matched to a gene. CDR3 sequence reads: CASSPGTSSRNEQFF. For the CDR3, the DNA is TGTGCCAGCAGCCCCGGGACTAGCTCTCGAAATGAGCAGTTCTTC.

The V and J genes are TRBV28 and TRBJ1-4; D remains ambiguous. The CDR3 runs to 15 residues. V lost 6 bases to trimming and J lost 2 bases, with 13 bases between them. CDR1 and CDR2 (germline): MDHEN, SYDVKM. The CDR3 coding sequence is TGTGCCAGCAGCGGTAAGCGGCAGACTAATGAAAAACTGTTTTTT. This encodes CASSGKRQTNEKLFF. Full variable domain (missing parts from reference TRBV28 and TRBJ1-4): DVKVTQSSRYLVKRTGEKVFLECVQDMDHENMFWYRQDPGLGLRLIYFSYDVKMKEKGDIPEGYSVSREKKERFSLILESASTNQTSMYLCASSGKRQTNEKLFFGSGTQLSVL.

The rearrangement links TRBV7-9 to TRBJ1-4; tentative D call: TRBD1 (5 bases). The CDR3 length is 15 residues. The V gene lost 4 bases and the J gene lost 10 bases, with 19 bases spanning the gap. Germline assignment: CDR1 SEHNR and CDR2 FQNEAQ (reference sequence). The CDR3 reads CASSYGEEGSGKLFF. The CDR3 nucleotides are TGTGCCAGCAGCTACGGGGAGGAGGGGTCGGGAAAACTGTTTTTT.

V gene TRBV5-1 combines with J gene TRBJ2-7, with D perhaps matching TRBD1 or TRBD2 (9 bases each). Germline assignment: CDR1 SGHRS and CDR2 YFSETQ. The ends were cut back, 2 bases at V and 5 bases at J, with 29 bases in the middle. The CDR3 has 19 residues. CDR3 DNA sequence: TGCGCCAGCAGCTTCCTTGTTCGGACAGGGGCTAGCGGGACCGACGAGCAGTACTTC. This encodes CASSFLVRTGASGTDEQYF.

This chain links TRBV10-3 with TRBJ1-1; TRBD1 is a possible D gene (5 bases). In germline, CDR1 is ENHRY, CDR2 SYGVKD. The CDR3 is 15 amino acids. Between the trimmed V and J ends, which lost 5 bases and 6 bases, there was a span of 19 bases. The CDR3 spells CAISPREGYGPEAFF. The CDR3 DNA is TGTGCCATCAGTCCCAGGGAAGGGTATGGACCTGAAGCTTTCTTT.

This chain uses TRBV21-1 with TRBJ1-2; TRBD1, the D gene given by the table, was not confirmed from the DNA. TRBV21-1 is a recognized pseudogene. This CDR3 has 17 amino acids. CDR3 protein: CASSLPRDRDGRYGYTF. In DNA, the CDR3 is TGTGCCAGCAGCCTACCGAGGGACAGGGACGGGAGGTATGGCTACACCTTC.

The chain recombines TRBV25-1 with TRBJ2-6, with D possibly TRBD2 on 5 matching bases. This CDR3 spans 18 amino acids. V shed 6 bases and J shed 0 bases, with 18 bases lying between them. The germline V gene has CDR1 MGHDK and CDR2 SYGVNS. The CDR3 here is CASSAKRQPVSGANVLTF. The CDR3, as DNA: TGTGCCAGCAGCGCCAAGCGGCAGCCAGTCTCTGGGGCCAACGTCCTGACTTTC.

V and J are TRBV6-5 and TRBJ1-5, with 9 bases identical to TRBD1. The CDR3 extends over 14 amino acids. Trimming at V came to 6 bases and at J to 7 bases, leaving 7 bases not matched to a gene. Per the germline V gene, CDR1 is MNHEY and CDR2 is SVGAGI. The CDR3 DNA reads TGTGCCAGCAGCCCACAGGGGGCTGGCCAGCCCCAGCATTTT. It codes for CASSPQGAGQPQHF.

The chain uses TRBV7-9 and TRBJ2-7; the match to TRBD2 covers 11 bases. J gave up 0 bases and V 5 bases, and 12 bases lay outside the gene matches. Germline CDR1 and CDR2: SEHNR and FQNEAQ (reference sequence). The CDR3 runs 18 residues. The CDR3 nucleotides are TGTGCCAGCAGCCCAGGACTAGCGGGTGATACCTACTCCTACGAGCAGTACTTC. Amino acids: CASSPGLAGDTYSYEQYF. Full variable domain (remainder filled in from reference TRBV7-9 and TRBJ2-7): DTGVSQNPRHKITKRGQNVTFRCDPISEHNRLYWYRQTLGQGPEFLTYFQNEAQLEKSRLLSDRFSAERPKGSFSTLEIQRTEQGDSAMYLCASSPGLAGDTYSYEQYFGPGTRLTVT.

The rearrangement links TRBV6-6 to TRBJ1-1, with 8 bases identical to TRBD1. The CDR3 consists of 16 residues. Germline-derived CDR1 and CDR2 are MNHNY and SVGAGI (reference sequence). J lost 1 base, V lost 4 bases, and 8 bases had no gene match. The CDR3 nucleotides are TGTGCCAGCAGTTTACCAGGGGGCTTGGAGAACACTGAAGCTTTCTTT. Its translation is CASSLPGGLENTEAFF.

This CDR3 is CSARDLGGYTF. The CDR3 DNA sequence: TGCAGTGCTAGAGATCTGGGCGGCTACACCTTC. The J gene is TRBJ1-2, the V gene TRBV20-1; no definite D call. The CDR3 is 11 amino acids. The germline V gene has CDR1 DFQATT and CDR2 SNEGSKA (reference sequence). V was trimmed by 0 bases and J by 8 bases, leaving 7 bases between them.

Here the CDR3 reads CASTSDRDEGYTF. Here the CDR3 DNA reads TGTGCCAGCACCTCGGACAGGGACGAGGGCTACACCTTC. The V and J genes are TRBV28 and TRBJ1-2; 8 bases line up with TRBD1. Trimming at V came to 7 bases and at J to 8 bases, leaving 9 bases not matched to a gene. The germline V gene has CDR1 MDHEN and CDR2 SYDVKM. The CDR3 spans 13 residues.

This clone was counted once. The chain carries TRBV7-2 and TRBJ2-3, with TRBD2 matching over 7 bases. From germline, CDR1 is SGHTA and CDR2 FQGNSA. The J segment lost 0 bases and the V segment lost 5 bases, leaving 8 bases of the junction unmatched. CDR3 length equals 16 residues. The CDR3 DNA reads TGTGCCAGCAGCCCTCGACTAGCTTCTAGCACAGATACGCAGTATTTT. Translated: CASSPRLASSTDTQYF.

The chain combines TRBV27 with TRBJ2-7; the D is unclear. There are 14 residues in the CDR3. Germline CDR1 reads MNHEY; CDR2 reads SMNVEV (reference sequence). Deletions cut 8 bases from V and 2 bases from J, with 16 bases between. This CDR3 is CASYTFQAAYEQYF. The CDR3 DNA follows: TGTGCCAGCTACACTTTCCAGGCCGCCTACGAGCAGTACTTC.

V usage is TRBV27 and J usage is TRBJ1-5, with TRBD1 matching 9 bases. V was pared by 6 bases and J by 2 bases, with 2 bases of the junction left unmatched. This CDR3 region has 14 residues. The germline V gene has CDR1 MNHEY and CDR2 SMNVEV (reference sequence). CDR3 coding DNA: TGTGCCAGCAGCCGGGACAGGGGCAATCAGCCCCAGCATTTT. Protein: CASSRDRGNQPQHF.

The chain recombines TRBV6-5 with TRBJ1-1; possibly TRBD1 for D (5 bases). Trimming removed 4 bases at V and 2 bases at J, with 17 bases between. This CDR3 has 16 residues. In germline, CDR1 is MNHEY, CDR2 SVGAGI. CDR3 nucleotides: TGTGCCAGCAGTTCCCTGATGACAGACCTAAACACTGAAGCTTTCTTT. Translated, it gives CASSSLMTDLNTEAFF.

The chain is built from TRBV29-1 and TRBJ2-5; 10 positions agree with TRBD1. V lost 1 base to trimming and J lost 5 bases; unmatched junction nucleotides: 7. There are 15 residues in the CDR3. CDR1 is SQVTM, CDR2 ANQGSEA, per germline. CDR3 DNA: TGCAGCGTTGAAGGGACAGGGGGTGACCTGGAGACCCAGTACTTC. As protein: CSVEGTGGDLETQYF.

The V and J genes are TRBV6-5 and TRBJ2-3; D gene ambiguous. V was shortened by 7 bases and J by 8 bases, with 10 bases between the two germline ends. The CDR3 runs to 11 residues. Germline V gene lookup returns CDR1 MNHEY and CDR2 SVGAGI. This chain's CDR3 is CASKLFGTQYF. CDR3 coding DNA: TGTGCCAGCAAACTATTCGGTACGCAGTATTTT.

The chain combines TRBV10-1 with TRBJ1-4; D not resolved. This CDR3 has 13 residues. V was clipped by 4 bases and J by 7 bases, with 10 bases between them. In germline, CDR1 is WNHNN, CDR2 SYGVQD (reference sequence). The CDR3 spells CASSATTGEKLFF. The CDR3 DNA reads as TGCGCCAGCAGTGCCACGACGGGTGAAAAACTGTTTTTT.

The CDR3 sequence is CASSSLGQSYNEQFF. In nucleotides, the CDR3 is TGTGCCAGTAGTTCTTTGGGACAGTCCTACAATGAGCAGTTCTTC. This sequence joins TRBV19 and TRBJ2-1, with TRBD1 matching 7 bases. There are 15 residues in the CDR3. The trim removed 5 bases at V and 1 base at J, leaving 5 bases unmatched. CDR1 and CDR2 from the germline V gene are LNHDA and SQIVND (reference sequence).

The V gene is TRBV19, the J gene TRBJ2-5; D is undetermined. The CDR3 runs 16 residues. The germline V gene encodes CDR1 LNHDA and CDR2 SQIVND (reference sequence). V was pared by 3 bases and J by 4 bases, with 18 bases between. The CDR3 loop is CASSIRPPRPGETQYF. CDR3 nucleotides: TGTGCCAGTAGTATTCGGCCCCCAAGGCCGGGAGAGACCCAGTACTTC.

This chain connects TRBV11-2 to TRBJ2-7; 9 nucleotides agree with TRBD1. The CDR3 has 13 amino acids. In germline, CDR1 is SGHAT, CDR2 FQNNGV. Unmatched junction bases numbered 5, after V lost 5 bases and J lost 6 bases. The CDR3 sequence: CASSPGQGPEQYF. The CDR3 nucleotides read TGTGCCAGCAGCCCGGGACAGGGACCCGAGCAGTACTTC.

The chain's CDR3 is CASSLGGLAGVDEQYF. The CDR3 DNA sequence: TGTGCCAGCAGCTTAGGAGGACTAGCGGGAGTGGACGAGCAGTACTTC. The chain uses TRBV11-2 and TRBJ2-7, with 13 bases identical to TRBD2. Germline V gene data show CDR1 as SGHAT and CDR2 as FQNNGV. This CDR3 is 16 amino acids long. Trimming at V came to 1 base and at J to 5 bases, leaving 5 bases not matched to a gene.

This sequence joins TRBV4-1 and TRBJ1-4, with D perhaps TRBD1 (6 bases). This CDR3 comprises 15 residues. V lost 1 base and J lost 8, with 14 bases in between. Germline V gene lookup returns CDR1 MGHRA and CDR2 YSYEKL. The CDR3 DNA is TGCGCCAGCAGCCAAGCTGACAGGACTGGGGAAAAACTGTTTTTT. Translation gives CASSQADRTGEKLFF.

V gene TRBV2 combines with J gene TRBJ1-5, with 8 nucleotides matching TRBD1. Per germline, CDR1 SNHLY and CDR2 FYNNEI. Losses at the gene ends were 2 bases for V and 6 bases for J; bases not matched to a gene: 12. There are 17 residues in the CDR3. CDR3 in amino acids: CASSEWRAGQGSQPQHF. The CDR3 DNA is TGTGCCAGCAGTGAATGGAGGGCAGGACAGGGCAGTCAGCCCCAGCATTTT.

V usage is TRBV6-5 and J usage is TRBJ1-2; 7 bases map to TRBD1. The J segment lost 6 bases and the V segment lost 5 bases, leaving 3 bases of the junction unmatched. The germline V gene has CDR1 MNHEY and CDR2 SVGAGI. This CDR3 has 12 residues. For the CDR3, the DNA is TGTGCCAGCAGTGTAGGGGGCGATGGCTACACCTTC. This sequence encodes CASSVGGDGYTF.

The chain is built from TRBV27 and TRBJ2-4; TRBD2 might be the D (6 bases). Trimming pared 5 bases from V and 3 bases from J, leaving 14 bases between. Germline CDR1 and CDR2: MNHEY and SMNVEV (reference sequence). The CDR3 contains 15 residues. This CDR3 is CASSRDFSGKNIQYF. Written as DNA, the CDR3 is TGTGCCAGCAGTCGGGACTTTTCGGGCAAAAACATTCAGTACTTC.